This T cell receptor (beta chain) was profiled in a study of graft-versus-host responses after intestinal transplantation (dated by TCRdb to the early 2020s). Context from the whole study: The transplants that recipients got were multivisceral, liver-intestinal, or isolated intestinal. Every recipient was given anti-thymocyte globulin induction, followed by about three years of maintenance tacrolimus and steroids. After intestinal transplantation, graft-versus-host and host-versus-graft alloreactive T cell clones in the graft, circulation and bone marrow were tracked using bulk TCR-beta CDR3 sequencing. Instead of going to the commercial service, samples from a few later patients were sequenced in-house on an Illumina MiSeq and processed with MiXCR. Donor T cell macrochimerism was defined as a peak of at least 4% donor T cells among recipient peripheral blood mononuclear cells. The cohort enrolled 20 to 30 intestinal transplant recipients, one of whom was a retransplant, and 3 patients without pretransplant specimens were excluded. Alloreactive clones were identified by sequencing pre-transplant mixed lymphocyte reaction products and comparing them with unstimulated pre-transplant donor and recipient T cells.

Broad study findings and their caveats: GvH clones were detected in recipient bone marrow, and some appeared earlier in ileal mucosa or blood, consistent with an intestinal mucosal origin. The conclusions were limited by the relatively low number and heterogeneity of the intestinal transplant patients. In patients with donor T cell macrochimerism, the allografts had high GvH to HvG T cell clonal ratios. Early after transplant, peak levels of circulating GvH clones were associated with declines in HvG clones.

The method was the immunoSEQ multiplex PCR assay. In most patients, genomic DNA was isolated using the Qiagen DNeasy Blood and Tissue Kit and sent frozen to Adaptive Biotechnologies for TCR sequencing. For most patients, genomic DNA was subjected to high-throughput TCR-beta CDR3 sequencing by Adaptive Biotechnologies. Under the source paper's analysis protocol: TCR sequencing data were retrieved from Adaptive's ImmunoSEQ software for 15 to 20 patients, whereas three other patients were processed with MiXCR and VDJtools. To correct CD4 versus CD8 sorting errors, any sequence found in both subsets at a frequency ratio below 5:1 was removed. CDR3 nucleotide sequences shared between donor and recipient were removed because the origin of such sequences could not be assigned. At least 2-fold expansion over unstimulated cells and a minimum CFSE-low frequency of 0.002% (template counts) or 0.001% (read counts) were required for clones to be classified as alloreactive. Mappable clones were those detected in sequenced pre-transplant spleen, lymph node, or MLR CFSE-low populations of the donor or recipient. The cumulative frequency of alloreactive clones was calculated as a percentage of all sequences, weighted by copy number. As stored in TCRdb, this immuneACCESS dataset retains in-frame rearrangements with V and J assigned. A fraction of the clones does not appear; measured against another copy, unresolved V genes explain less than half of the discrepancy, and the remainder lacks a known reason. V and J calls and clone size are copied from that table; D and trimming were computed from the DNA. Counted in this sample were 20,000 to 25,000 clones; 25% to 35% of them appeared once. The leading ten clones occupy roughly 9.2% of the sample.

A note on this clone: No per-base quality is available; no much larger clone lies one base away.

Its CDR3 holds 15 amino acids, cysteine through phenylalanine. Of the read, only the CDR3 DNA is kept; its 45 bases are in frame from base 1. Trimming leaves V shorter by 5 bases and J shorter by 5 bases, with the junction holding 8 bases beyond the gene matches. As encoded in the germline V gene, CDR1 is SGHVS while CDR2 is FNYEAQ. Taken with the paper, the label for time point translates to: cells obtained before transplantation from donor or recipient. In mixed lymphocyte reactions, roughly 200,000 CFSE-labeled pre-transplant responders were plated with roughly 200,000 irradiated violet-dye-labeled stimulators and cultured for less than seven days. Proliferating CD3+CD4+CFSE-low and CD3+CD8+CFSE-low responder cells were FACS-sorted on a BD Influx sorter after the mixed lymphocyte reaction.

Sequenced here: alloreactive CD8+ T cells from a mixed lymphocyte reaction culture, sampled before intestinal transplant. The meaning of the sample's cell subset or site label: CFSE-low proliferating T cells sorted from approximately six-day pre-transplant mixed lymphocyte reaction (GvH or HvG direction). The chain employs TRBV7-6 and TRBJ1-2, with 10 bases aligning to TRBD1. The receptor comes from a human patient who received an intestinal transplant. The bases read TGTGCCAGCAGCCCCACCGGGACAGGGGTATATGGCTACACCTTC. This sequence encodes CASSPTGTGVYGYTF.